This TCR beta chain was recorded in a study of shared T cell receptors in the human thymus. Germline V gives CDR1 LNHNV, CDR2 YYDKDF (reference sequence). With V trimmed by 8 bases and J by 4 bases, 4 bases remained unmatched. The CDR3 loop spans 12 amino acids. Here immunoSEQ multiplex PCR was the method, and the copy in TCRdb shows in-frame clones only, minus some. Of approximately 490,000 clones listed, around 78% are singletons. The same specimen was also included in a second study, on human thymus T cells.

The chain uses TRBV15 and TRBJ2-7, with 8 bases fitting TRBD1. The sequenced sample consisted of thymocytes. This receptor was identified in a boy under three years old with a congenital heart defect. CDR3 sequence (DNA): TGTGCCACCGGGACAGGACTATACGAGCAGTACTTC. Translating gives CATGTGLYEQYF.